In this sample, the clone carrying this T cell receptor beta chain turned up many times. This sample stems from a study of T-cell reconstitution after alpha-beta-depleted transplantation in children. The TCRbeta library incorporated unique molecular identifiers. TCRdb reprocessed the PCR reads with MiXCR, giving one entry per CDR3 protein. Of 150,000 to 250,000 distinct CDR3 sequences in the sample, 14% to 15% were seen once. The ends lost 4 bases at V and 1 base at J; junction bases unmatched: 21. CDR1 and CDR2 from the germline V gene are LGHNA and YNFKEQ. This CDR3 contains 20 residues. The receptor's source is a human donor who donated a stem cell graft to a child with acute lymphoblastic leukemia. Sequenced material: PBMCs from the stem cell graft donor, taken from the stem cell graft. The chain joins TRBV4-2 to TRBJ2-5; 7 nucleotides match TRBD1. CDR3 protein: CASSLTAGTVPKPLQETQYF. As DNA, the CDR3 is TGTGCCAGCAGCCTTACTGCCGGGACAGTGCCCAAACCGCTCCAAGAGACCCAGTACTTC.